Here is one T cell receptor beta chain with its context. The antigen it binds to is not known. One base away there is no much larger clone; base qualities are not given. Its CDR3 holds 15 amino acids, cysteine through phenylalanine. Only the CDR3 region is kept as DNA, spanning 45 bases read in frame from base 1. Relative to germline, V is missing 11 bases and J is missing 0 bases, with 11 bases of the junction outside any gene match. As encoded in the germline V gene, CDR1 is MNHNS while CDR2 is SASEGT. The cohort was made up of roughly 670 healthy bone marrow donors. At the time of sampling, all cohort members were nominally healthy, though unrecorded immune exposures were likely present. The donor tested CMV seronegative and was one of the 352 seronegative cohort members. A peripheral blood sample was provided by each donor, and peripheral blood mononuclear cells were used for TCR beta sequencing. The Qiagen DNeasy Blood Extraction Kit was used to extract genomic DNA from the blood cell samples.

Receptor libraries were prepared by the immunoSEQ multiplex PCR assay. The multiplex PCR relied on a mix of 60 forward primers for TCR Vbeta segments and 13 reverse primers for TCR Jbeta segments. Amplification of the CDR3 region of rearranged TCR beta genes was performed with a multiplex PCR assay on genomic DNA. Amplified TCR beta libraries were sequenced as 87-base-pair reads on the Illumina HiSeq System. On the authors' methods: In a later analysis, tens of millions of unique TCR beta chains were counted across the 690 or so repertoires, and around 11 million of these chains were shared by at least two donors. Raw reads were error-corrected and collapsed into unique sequences by a nearest-neighbor algorithm in which closely related sequences were merged to remove PCR and sequencing errors. To assign V, D and J gene segments, CDR3 sequences were aligned to IMGT reference sequences. For a sequence to be retained, at least a six-nucleotide match to both a V gene segment and a J gene segment was required. Rearrangements were called productive when the CDR3 lacked stop codons and stayed in frame with V and J; all others were non-productive. CDR3 was defined by IMGT convention, running from the second conserved V-encoded cysteine to the conserved J-encoded phenylalanine. The earlier analysis of 587 of the donors excluded sequences that lacked an unambiguous match to a single V gene segment. In an earlier analysis of about 590 of the donors, a V segment was called functional when productive rearrangements were above 56.7%, and segregating when the standard deviation between donors exceeded 5%. A statistical classification framework was developed to diagnose cytomegalovirus status using the catalog of TCR beta chain sequences. In a later analysis, TCR nucleotide sequences were compared against IMGT/GENE-DB human TR gene sequences so that V and J genes could be assigned. A later analysis assigned CDR3 sequences and most-parsimonious VDJ recombination scenarios with the TCRdist pipeline. In a later analysis, each TCR beta chain was defined by its CDR3 amino acid sequence together with its V-gene family, and reads without a unique V-gene family were excluded. As a way to deal with suspected cross-contamination and a sequencing artifact, a later analysis dropped 640 or so nucleotide sequences that were highly shared and had low generation probability. In a later analysis, a clonal expansion index for each public chain was calculated from normalized within-repertoire ranks of inferred template counts. A later analysis computed generation probabilities with a VDJ recombination model fitted to out-of-frame rearrangements, and checked the results against IGoR. In a later analysis, hypergeometric tests were used to score TCR-TCR, TCR-HLA and TCR-CMV co-occurrence, with a repertoire-size bias correction applied to TCR pairs. To estimate false discovery rates, a later analysis permuted the HLA or CMV assignments 20 times. In a later analysis, co-occurring TCRs were grouped with DBSCAN, and TCRdist sequence similarity was added when clustering was performed within HLA-allele-positive subsets. Co-occurrence clustering excluded repertoires with fewer than 30,000 or more than 120,000 public chains, plus five with anomalous nucleotide sharing. Entries here come from immuneACCESS through TCRdb and include only in-frame sequences with V and J called. Some clones fail to appear in such tables; in the studies checked, an unresolved V gene covers under half of the shortfall, and the cause of the remainder is unknown. V and J calls and clone size follow that table, whereas D and trimming were derived from the DNA. Here the sample has 110,000 or so clones; around 80% occur a single time. Together, the top ten hold 1.5% of the sample.

The sample is drawn from a study of cytomegalovirus exposure and HLA in healthy donors (dated by TCRdb to about 2017). A note on the overall study: According to an earlier analysis of 550 to 700 of the donors, 150 million to 200 million T cells yielded roughly 100 million unique TCR beta sequences and 276 Gb of sequence data. About 280 gigabases of sequencing data and approximately 84 million unique TCR sequences were included in an early release covering about 700 HLA-typed donors. A separate validation cohort of about 110 different subjects was used in addition to the approximately 700-subject first cohort. Of the roughly 400 genotyped donors, around 81% fell in the genetic ancestry cluster associated with self-reported Caucasian donors. Among roughly 400 genotyped donors of the cohort, an average of approximately 240,000 unique TCR beta nucleotide sequences was sequenced per donor, of which 15% to 20% were non-productive. Genome-wide SNP genotypes for about 65% of the 666 donors were used in a later genetic analysis, which treated that subset as a discovery cohort. Donor age, sex, ethnicity and CMV serostatus were collected together with the repertoire data. High-throughput TCR immunosequencing, statistical association of individual TCRs with disease status, and machine learning were combined to predict cytomegalovirus infection status. An earlier analysis of about 600 of the donors used high-throughput TCR beta sequencing to judge whether each TCR beta V gene segment behaved as functional or pseudogenic. HLA typing included class I and class II loci at four-digit resolution. In a later analysis, previously published TCR beta repertoires from several hundred donors were re-analyzed and high-resolution HLA genotyping was added so that TCR occurrence patterns could be studied. Typing coverage varied by locus: roughly 620-640 donors for A, B, C, DRB1 and DQB1; approximately 520 for DQA1; over 600 for DPA1; roughly 450 for DPB1. The study was designed to test whether signatures of past pathogen exposure could be identified by cataloging public T cell receptors. Roughly 5 DR-DQ haplotypes were treated as single units for association and clustering because of strong linkage in the cohort. The study profiled the T cell repertoires of more than 500 subjects by immunosequencing and related them to cytomegalovirus serostatus. The later analysis used no new phenotypic data to find candidate immune exposures, relying instead on TCR beta sequences and their occurrence across donors. Every discovery cohort repertoire had been produced on one sequencing platform. What the research found in general, with its limitations: In an earlier analysis of approximately 590 of the donors, most TCR beta V segments appeared in productive rearrangements about 87% or about 30% of the time, broadly matching IMGT annotations. Cytomegalovirus status was reported to be diagnosed by the classifier with high specificity and sensitivity in both the original and validation cohorts. Several of the top co-occurrence clusters appeared to be linked to parvovirus B19, influenza, CMV and Epstein-Barr virus, according to a later analysis. In a later analysis, 15,000 to 20,000 TCR beta sequences were associated with specific HLA alleles at a false discovery rate of 0.05. The only immune exposure information available for the cohort was CMV serostatus. The earlier analysis of some 560 of the donors excluded 15 to 20 rarely observed V segments, including chromosome 9 orphons, because counts were too low. Some IMGT-functional V segments, including TRBV6-2 and TRBV6-3, could not be told apart with the 87-base-pair reads, so those segments were excluded. The authors suggested that the approach could potentially be generalized to other disease states and immunological phenotypes. Presence/absence analyses assumed roughly uniform sequencing depth across donors, an assumption that may not hold. In the study, 150 to 200 TCR beta chains were listed as associated with cytomegalovirus. A few of the identified cytomegalovirus-associated TCR beta chains were confirmed in vitro to be specific for cytomegalovirus antigens. An association between a missense DCLRE1C variant and V-gene and J-gene trimming of TCR beta chains was found in a later genetic analysis and replicated in an independent cohort. A group of highly shared sequence variants was considered likely to be a technical artifact of the sequencing pipeline. Correlated functional status among segregating V segments might reflect linkage disequilibrium, but an unknown experimental factor could not be ruled out. Most TCR sequences were seen in very few donors, while some public TCRs were found in many individuals. HLA typing was unavailable for some donors at each locus, so association tests used only the typed subset. When HLA alleles, especially DR and DQ, strongly co-occurred, attributing TCR associations to individual alleles was difficult. Compared with the approximately 670-donor mean, donors in an Asian-associated ancestry cluster had fewer N-insertions in productive TCRs, according to a later genetic analysis. In a later analysis, the rate of TCR association differed among HLA loci, with DRB1 alleles having the most associated TCRs and HLA-C alleles having the fewest. The cohort was sequenced for TCR beta chains only, and without alpha or paired-chain data the features that could be detected were limited. In a later analysis, HLA-associated TCR beta chains were found to be more clonally expanded and to have lower generation probabilities than equally common non-associated chains. A further reported finding was that TCR beta sequences accurately predicted the HLA-A and HLA-B alleles for most subjects in the first cohort. According to a later analysis, most CMV-associated TCR beta chains appeared to be HLA-restricted, and the HLA associations seemed to be driven largely by CMV exposure.

This clonotype was sampled from a woman aged 18-30 years in good health and CMV-seronegative. Sequenced: PBMCs. Recombination linked TRBV6-1 to TRBJ2-7, with 9 junctional bases fitting TRBD1. The sequenced DNA: TGTGCCGGGTCCGGGACAGGGTTCAGCTCCTACGAGCAGTACTTC. Its protein reads: CAGSGTGFSSYEQYF.